Sequencing of this TCR beta chain was carried out in a study of identical twins. Overall study results and limits: Low generation probability was overrepresented in out-of-frame alpha sequences shared by twins. High-abundance cord blood beta clonotypes had fewer insertions; memory repertoires showed none.

Through template switching, a universal primer site was introduced, and the cDNA contained unique molecular identifiers. MiXCR was run by TCRdb on the 5' RACE reads, yielding one entry per CDR3 protein. The repertoire has about 790,000 distinct CDR3 sequences, around a sixth of them found once; the top ten carry 13%. This clonotype was counted between two and nine times. Its antigen is as yet unknown. Per germline, CDR1 DFQATT and CDR2 SNEGSKA (reference sequence). The CDR3 length is 14 residues. V was pared by 3 bases and J by 1 base, with 12 bases between. The data were also submitted as part of a second study, on T cells expressing NK-cell markers. That work adds: NKG2C+ dominant clonotypes from over five donors made up roughly 1.0-7.0% of CD8+ T cells.

The receptor comes from a woman aged 18-29 years in good health. The chain links TRBV20-1 to TRBJ1-1; no definite D call. Sequences were obtained from PBMCs. The CDR3 DNA sequence: TGCAGTGCTAGCACGATCCTCACGAACACTGAAGCTTTCTTT. This gives the protein CSASTILTNTEAFF.